Below are 28 T cell receptor beta chains sequenced from a single sample in a study of cytomegalovirus exposure and HLA in healthy donors. The study ran its PCR with 60 Vbeta and 13 Jbeta primers. Produced via immunoSEQ multiplex PCR; TCRdb's table is partial and in-frame only. The table records around 170,000 clones, 80% to 85% of them present only once. Sequenced input: PBMCs. Receptors were obtained from a woman in her late teens or twenties in good health and CMV-seronegative.

The genes are TRBV28 and TRBJ1-1, with TRBD1 matching over 7 bases. The germline V gene has CDR1 MDHEN and CDR2 SYDVKM. V dropped 5 bases and J dropped 4; count of bases not matched to a gene: 16. The CDR3 length is 17 residues. The CDR3 region has the DNA TGTGCCAGCAGTCCGTTTTTTAGACAGGGTGGTGGCACTGAAGCTTTCTTT. It codes for CASSPFFRQGGGTEAFF.

V is TRBV5-1 and J is TRBJ1-1; 10 bases align to TRBD1. The V segment lost 4 bases and the J segment 6 bases; nucleotides outside the gene matches: 12. CDR3 size: 16 residues. CDR1 is SGHRS and CDR2 is YFSETQ in the germline V gene. CDR3 nucleotide sequence: TGCGCCAGCAGCCAAACCGGGGACAGGGGCCTAGCTGAAGCTTTCTTT. This translates into CASSQTGDRGLAEAFF.

V gene TRBV5-6 combines with J gene TRBJ2-5; 9 bases align to TRBD1. CDR3 length: 14 amino acids. V lost 6 bases, J lost 5 bases, and 8 bases stayed unmatched. Looked up from germline, CDR1 is SGHDT and CDR2 is YYEEEE. The CDR3 is CASIQTGGAETQYF. DNA for the CDR3: TGTGCCAGCATTCAAACAGGGGGCGCTGAGACCCAGTACTTC.

This chain links TRBV7-2 with TRBJ1-1; D is unresolved. Germline V CDR1 and CDR2: SGHTA, FQGNSA. The CDR3 sequence is 13 residues long. Trimming removed 6 bases from V and 1 base from J, with 9 bases in between. The CDR3 DNA follows: TGTGCCAGCAGACGTACAGCGAACACTGAAGCTTTCTTT. It encodes CASRRTANTEAFF.

The gene calls are TRBV19 and TRBJ2-3, with unresolved D. With 5 bases removed from V and 7 bases from J, the gap between germline ends came to 19 bases. The germline V gene encodes CDR1 LNHDA and CDR2 SQIVND (reference sequence). CDR3 length: 15 amino acids. The CDR3 sequence: CASSPRELQANTQYF. CDR3 sequence (DNA): TGTGCCAGTAGTCCCCGTGAGCTGCAGGCAAATACGCAGTATTTT.

The chain links TRBV5-1 to TRBJ2-2; possible D gene TRBD1, 6 bases. V lost 0 bases to trimming and J lost 6 bases, with 9 bases between them. Germline V gives CDR1 SGHRS, CDR2 YFSETQ. CDR3 length: 14 amino acids. DNA for the CDR3: TGCGCCAGCAGCTTGGCAGGGGTGGCCGGGGAGCTGTTTTTT. This encodes CASSLAGVAGELFF.

The CDR3 nucleotides are TGTGCCAGTAGTCCAACTATAACCTACGAGCAGTACTTC. Its protein is CASSPTITYEQYF. The genes are TRBV19 and TRBJ2-7; D gene ambiguous. CDR1 LNHDA and CDR2 SQIVND come from the germline V gene (reference sequence). V lost 5 bases, J lost 2 bases, and 10 bases lay in between. CDR3 size: 13 residues.

The genes are TRBV29-1 and TRBJ1-1, with D hard to call. Trimming left V 7 bases short and J 4 bases short, with 19 bases between. CDR3 length: 14 residues. CDR1 SQVTM and CDR2 ANQGSEA come from the germline V gene. CDR3 protein: CSGGRGPAGTEAFF. In DNA, the CDR3 is TGCAGCGGAGGCCGAGGGCCGGCAGGCACTGAAGCTTTCTTT. Full variable domain (remainder filled in from reference TRBV29-1 and TRBJ1-1): SAVISQKPSRDICQRGTSLTIQCQVDSQVTMMFWYRQQPGQSLTLIATANQGSEATYESGFVIDKFPISRPNLTFSTLTVSNMSPEDSSIYLCSGGRGPAGTEAFFGQGTRLTVV.

The chain is built from TRBV27 and TRBJ2-7; 11 bases map to TRBD1. Per the germline V gene, CDR1 is MNHEY and CDR2 is SMNVEV (reference sequence). The CDR3 has 15 amino acids. The junction had 7 bases not matched to a gene; V was cut back by 6 bases and J by 3 bases. The CDR3 here is CASRSAGTGGYEQYF. CDR3 DNA sequence: TGTGCCAGCAGATCCGCCGGGACAGGGGGCTACGAGCAGTACTTC.

V usage is TRBV15 and J usage is TRBJ2-3; D remains ambiguous. Germline-derived CDR1 and CDR2 are LNHNV and YYDKDF (reference sequence). Deletions cut 0 bases from V and 3 bases from J, with 4 bases between. The CDR3 contains 13 residues. CDR3 DNA sequence: TGTGCCACCAGCAGAGATTCAACAGATACGCAGTATTTT. Protein product: CATSRDSTDTQYF.

The gene calls are TRBV6-1 and TRBJ1-1; D gene unclear. The CDR3 is 11 residues long. V dropped 7 bases and J dropped 3 bases, with 6 bases sitting between them. Germline V gene sequence: CDR1 MNHNS, CDR2 SASEGT. CDR3 coding DNA: TGTGCCAGCAAGGACTACACTGAAGCTTTCTTT. Protein product: CASKDYTEAFF.

About this clone: The sample carries other DNA sequences with the same CDR3. V is TRBV7-3 and J is TRBJ2-2, with TRBD1 as a possible D gene (6 bases). V was clipped by 3 bases and J by 6 bases, with 8 bases between them. The CDR3 runs 13 residues. Germline CDR1 is SGHTA and CDR2 is FQGTGA. The CDR3 spells CASSLGASGELFF. In DNA, the CDR3 is TGTGCCAGCAGCTTGGGGGCATCCGGGGAGCTGTTTTTT.

This clone occurred a few times. V and J are TRBV5-1 and TRBJ1-5, with D perhaps TRBD1 (5 bases). The CDR3 runs to 16 residues. CDR1 is SGHRS, CDR2 YFSETQ, per germline. V dropped 0 bases and J dropped 1 base, with 11 bases sitting between them. The CDR3 here is CASSLGQGFSNQPQHF. The CDR3 region has the DNA TGCGCCAGCAGCTTGGGGCAGGGCTTCAGCAATCAGCCCCAGCATTTT.

In DNA form, the CDR3 reads TGTGCCAGCATGCCGGGACAGGGGACCGCCAATCAGCCCCAGCATTTT. Protein sequence: CASMPGQGTANQPQHF. J is TRBJ1-5 and V is TRBV27; TRBD1 aligns across 10 bases. CDR1 MNHEY and CDR2 SMNVEV come from the germline V gene (reference sequence). This CDR3 is built from 16 residues. The J segment lost 3 bases and the V segment lost 7 bases, leaving 9 bases of the junction unmatched.

This clone was found a few times. J is TRBJ1-4 and V is TRBV18; 8 bases line up with TRBD1. Germline V CDR1 and CDR2: KGHSH, LQKENI. Germline trimming cut 4 bases from V and 8 bases from J; bases unmatched to any gene: 3. There are 13 residues in the CDR3. The CDR3 sequence is CASSRSGGEKLFF. CDR3 coding DNA: TGTGCCAGCTCACGGTCAGGGGGCGAAAAACTGTTTTTT.

V gene TRBV4-2 combines with J gene TRBJ1-1; D uncertain. The CDR3 is 11 residues long. CDR1 LGHNA and CDR2 YNFKEQ come from the germline V gene. Trimming removed 7 bases from V and 3 bases from J, with 6 bases in between. CDR3 nucleotides: TGTGCCAGCAATGACTACACTGAAGCTTTCTTT. It codes for CASNDYTEAFF.

The V and J genes are TRBV7-9 and TRBJ2-1, with TRBD2 as a possible D gene (5 bases). Germline V gives CDR1 SEHNR, CDR2 FQNEAQ (reference sequence). The CDR3 runs to 12 residues. Trimming took off 5 bases at V and 12 bases at J, with 14 bases between the two ends. CDR3 sequence (DNA): TGTGCCAGCAGCCCCACCGGGATCCTGCAGTTCTTC. It translates to CASSPTGILQFF.

This chain connects TRBV4-1 to TRBJ2-2; D unresolved. CDR3 length equals 17 residues. Deletions cut 1 base from V and 5 bases from J, with 17 bases between. Germline assignment: CDR1 MGHRA and CDR2 YSYEKL. CDR3: CASSQGNRRPDTGELFF. Written as DNA, the CDR3 is TGCGCCAGCAGCCAAGGAAACCGGAGACCGGATACCGGGGAGCTGTTTTTT.

The CDR3 DNA follows: TGTGCCAGCAGCCAACGTGGGACGGGGGCAACTAATGAAAAACTGTTTTTT. Protein product: CASSQRGTGATNEKLFF. The chain links TRBV27 to TRBJ1-4; possible D gene TRBD1, 5 bases. This CDR3 comprises 17 residues. V was clipped by 6 bases and J by 0 bases, with 17 bases between them. The germline gives CDR1 MNHEY, CDR2 SMNVEV (reference sequence). Based on the CDR3 plus reference TRBV27 and TRBJ1-4, the full variable domain is EAQVTQNPRYLITVTGKKLTVTCSQNMNHEYMSWYRQDPGLGLRQIYYSMNVEVTDKGDVPEGYKVSRKEKRNFPLILESPSPNQTSLYFCASSQRGTGATNEKLFFGSGTQLSVL.

This clone has a handful of counts. V and J are TRBV6-5 and TRBJ1-2; TRBD1 agrees at 7 bases. Trimming removed 3 bases from V and 3 bases from J; junction bases left unmatched: 4. The CDR3 consists of 14 residues. The germline gives CDR1 MNHEY, CDR2 SVGAGI. The CDR3 sequence is CASSYRTGDYGYTF. The CDR3 DNA reads TGTGCCAGCAGTTATCGTACAGGGGACTATGGCTACACCTTC.

The genes are TRBV5-1 and TRBJ2-3; perhaps TRBD1 as D (5 bases). The V and J ends lost 0 bases and 8 bases respectively, with 16 bases between them. CDR3 length: 15 amino acids. From germline, CDR1 is SGHRS and CDR2 YFSETQ. CDR3 residues: CASSLGREIRGTQYF. The CDR3 bases are TGCGCCAGCAGCTTGGGCAGGGAAATAAGGGGTACGCAGTATTTT.

This clone was detected only once. The chain links TRBV7-2 to TRBJ1-2; the match to TRBD1 covers 7 bases. Germline V gene lookup returns CDR1 SGHTA and CDR2 FQGNSA. The length of the CDR3 is 13 residues. V was pared by 5 bases and J by 7 bases, with 7 bases of the junction left unmatched. The CDR3, as DNA: TGTGCCAGCAGCCCCACAGGGGTGGGTGGCTACACCTTC. Translating it yields CASSPTGVGGYTF.

This chain links TRBV11-2 with TRBJ2-7; no clear D. The length of the CDR3 is 12 residues. V lost 2 bases to trimming and J lost 5 bases, with 7 bases between them. The germline gives CDR1 SGHAT, CDR2 FQNNGV. CDR3 protein: CASSLSPDEQYF. CDR3 bases: TGTGCCAGCAGCTTATCTCCAGACGAGCAGTACTTC.

V is TRBV6-5 and J is TRBJ1-1; 7 bases match TRBD1. Germline V gives CDR1 MNHEY, CDR2 SVGAGI. The CDR3 is 14 amino acids. V shed 7 bases, J shed 1 base, and the junction held 6 bases outside the gene matches. CDR3 loop: CASTTRTGNTEAFF. The CDR3 nucleotides are TGTGCCAGCACCACTCGGACAGGGAACACTGAAGCTTTCTTT.

The chain is built from TRBV5-4 and TRBJ2-7, with TRBD1 matching 7 bases. Germline CDR1 SGHNT, CDR2 YYREEE (reference sequence). This CDR3 comprises 15 residues. Trimming at V came to 2 bases and at J to 3 bases, leaving 8 bases not matched to a gene. CDR3 sequence reads: CASSFGKGAGYEQYF. In DNA form, the CDR3 reads TGTGCCAGCAGCTTTGGGAAGGGGGCGGGCTACGAGCAGTACTTC.

The genes are TRBV6-6 and TRBJ1-5, with TRBD1 as a possible D gene (6 bases). Per the germline V gene, CDR1 is MNHNY and CDR2 is SVGAGI (reference sequence). This CDR3 is 16 amino acids long. The V end was cut by 6 bases, the J end by 3 bases, with 18 bases between. The DNA of the CDR3 is TGTGCCAGCAGAGATCCACTAGGACAGACCAATCAGCCCCAGCATTTT. Translating gives CASRDPLGQTNQPQHF.

This sequence joins TRBV11-2 and TRBJ2-6; 10 bases match TRBD1. CDR1 is SGHAT and CDR2 is FQNNGV in the germline V gene. The CDR3 extends over 17 amino acids. V gave up 10 bases and J gave up 5 bases; unmatched junction bases: 14. The CDR3 DNA sequence: TGTGCCACCACGACGACAGGGGGCAAAGCGCGGGCCAACGTCCTGACTTTC. Its protein is CATTTTGGKARANVLTF.

This rearrangement joins TRBV5-1 to TRBJ2-2; the D is unclear. Germline V gene sequence: CDR1 SGHRS, CDR2 YFSETQ. The CDR3 totals 12 residues. V was trimmed by 4 bases and J by 3 bases, leaving 4 bases between them. The CDR3: CASSVYTGELFF. CDR3 DNA: TGCGCCAGCAGCGTATACACCGGGGAGCTGTTTTTT.